Listed below are T cell receptor beta chains from one sample, sequenced in a study of cytomegalovirus exposure and HLA in healthy donors. Libraries were prepared by immunoSEQ multiplex PCR; TCRdb keeps only in-frame clonotypes and omits some of them. Of more than 75,000 clones listed, around 79% are singletons. The sequenced sample consisted of PBMCs. The receptors stem from a woman in her thirties or forties in good health and CMV-seropositive. The CDR3 runs from the conserved cysteine through the conserved F or W. Fields, in order: CDR3 protein, CDR3 DNA, J gene, D gene, V gene, clone size. The D gene is left open where the match is weak. Some rows have no size entry. The others give once, few or many, or a class for an expanded clone.

cdr3_aa: CASSLGGLAGRQETQYF; cdr3_nt: TGTGCCAGCAGCTTGGGGGGACTAGCTGGGCGCCAAGAGACCCAGTACTTC; j_call: TRBJ2-5; d_call: TRBD2; v_call: TRBV5-4; clone_size: -
cdr3_aa: CASSDREGASYEQYF; cdr3_nt: TGTGCCAGCAGTGACAGGGAAGGAGCCTCCTACGAGCAGTACTTC; j_call: TRBJ2-7; d_call: TRBD1; v_call: TRBV28; clone_size: once
cdr3_aa: CASSMDRVGEQFF; cdr3_nt: TGTGCCAGCAGCATGGACAGGGTAGGTGAGCAGTTCTTC; j_call: TRBJ2-1; d_call: TRBD1; v_call: TRBV27; clone_size: -
cdr3_aa: CASSGLAGSEGTDTQYF; cdr3_nt: TGTGCCAGCTCGGGACTAGCGGGATCGGAGGGCACAGATACGCAGTATTTT; j_call: TRBJ2-3; d_call: TRBD2; v_call: TRBV14; clone_size: -
cdr3_aa: CASSAALFGDFTDTQYF; cdr3_nt: TGTGCCAGCAGCGCCGCCCTCTTCGGGGATTTCACAGATACGCAGTATTTT; j_call: TRBJ2-3; d_call: -; v_call: TRBV7-9; clone_size: once
cdr3_aa: CASSSEGGGDYGYTF; cdr3_nt: TGTGCCAGCAGCTCCGAGGGTGGCGGGGACTATGGCTACACCTTC; j_call: TRBJ1-2; d_call: -; v_call: TRBV5-4; clone_size: once
cdr3_aa: CASSLASGLGGGEQFF; cdr3_nt: TGCGCCAGCAGCTTGGCATCGGGACTAGGGGGCGGTGAGCAGTTCTTC; j_call: TRBJ2-1; d_call: -; v_call: TRBV5-1; clone_size: few
cdr3_aa: CASTRSGSLGEQFF; cdr3_nt: TGTGCCAGCACGAGGAGCGGGAGCCTGGGTGAGCAGTTCTTC; j_call: TRBJ2-1; d_call: TRBD2; v_call: TRBV14; clone_size: few
cdr3_aa: CASSRTGQTFYEQYF; cdr3_nt: TGTGCCAGCAGCCGAACGGGACAGACTTTTTACGAGCAGTACTTC; j_call: TRBJ2-7; d_call: TRBD1; v_call: TRBV5-6; clone_size: -
cdr3_aa: CASSSGPPLTVAQYF; cdr3_nt: TGTGCCAGCAGCTCAGGCCCCCCTTTGACCGTGGCCCAGTACTTC; j_call: TRBJ2-5; d_call: -; v_call: TRBV7-2; clone_size: -
cdr3_aa: CASSPPSQLLTDTQYF; cdr3_nt: TGTGCCAGCTCACCACCGTCACAGCTACTCACAGATACGCAGTATTTT; j_call: TRBJ2-3; d_call: -; v_call: TRBV18; clone_size: -
cdr3_aa: CASSETTGGETQYF; cdr3_nt: TGTGCCAGCAGTGAGACGACAGGGGGGGAGACCCAGTACTTC; j_call: TRBJ2-5; d_call: TRBD1; v_call: TRBV27; clone_size: -
cdr3_aa: CSGLGQNYGYTF; cdr3_nt: TGCAGCGGCTTGGGACAGAACTATGGCTACACCTTC; j_call: TRBJ1-2; d_call: TRBD1; v_call: TRBV29-1; clone_size: -
cdr3_aa: CASTPWDSSANTEAFF; cdr3_nt: TGTGCCAGCACCCCCTGGGACAGCTCGGCTAACACTGAAGCTTTCTTT; j_call: TRBJ1-1; d_call: TRBD1; v_call: TRBV7-2; clone_size: -
cdr3_aa: CASSLEGRGAKNIQYF; cdr3_nt: TGTGCCAGCAGCCTTGAGGGGCGGGGAGCCAAAAACATTCAGTACTTC; j_call: TRBJ2-4; d_call: -; v_call: TRBV7-3; clone_size: -